Presented here are 27 T cell receptor beta chains from one specimen sequenced in a study of blood T cell repertoires in COVID-19. Sequencing used immunoSEQ multiplex PCR; TCRdb keeps in-frame clones, though not all of them. The sample consists of over 50,000 clones, 70% to 90% of them appearing once. Sequenced: peripheral blood. All receptors derive from a man in his fifties or sixties with acute or convalescent COVID-19.

This chain connects TRBV18 to TRBJ1-1; a weak D match, TRBD1 (5 bases). V lost 4 bases and J lost 0, with 12 bases in between. This CDR3 has 15 amino acids. CDR1 and CDR2 (germline): KGHSH, LQKENI. The CDR3 DNA follows: TGTGCCAGCTCACTCGCCCCGACAGTGAACACTGAAGCTTTCTTT. This gives the protein CASSLAPTVNTEAFF.

This clone was seen just once. The chain carries TRBV19 and TRBJ2-4, with D perhaps matching TRBD1 (5 bases). Trimming left V 1 base short and J 7 bases short, with 14 bases between. The germline V gene has CDR1 LNHDA and CDR2 SQIVND (reference sequence). The CDR3 loop spans 15 amino acids. The CDR3 region is CASSIGARGTNIQYF. DNA for the CDR3: TGTGCCAGTAGTATAGGAGCAAGGGGCACTAACATTCAGTACTTC.

This chain uses TRBV4-2 with TRBJ2-3; 13 nucleotides match TRBD2. V was pared by 3 bases and J by 1 base, with 7 bases of the junction left unmatched. There are 18 residues in the CDR3. Germline V lookup: CDR1 LGHNA, CDR2 YNFKEQ. This CDR3 is CASSQRLAGGLRTDTQYF. CDR3 in DNA: TGTGCCAGCAGCCAGAGACTAGCGGGGGGTCTCCGCACAGATACGCAGTATTTT.

This chain uses TRBV3-1 (or the pseudogene TRBV3-2) with TRBJ2-2, with a possible D match to TRBD2 (6 bases). This CDR3 spans 14 amino acids. Germline V gene sequence: CDR1 LGHDT, CDR2 YNNKEL (reference sequence). V was shortened by 8 bases and J by 4 bases, with 14 bases between the two germline ends. DNA of the CDR3: TGTGCCAGCGTCCGGGACTCATCCACCGGGGAGCTGTTTTTT. Its translation is CASVRDSSTGELFF.

The gene calls are TRBV20-1 and TRBJ2-3; no definite D call. CDR3 size: 11 residues. Germline lookup yields CDR1 DFQATT and CDR2 SNEGSKA (reference sequence). Trimming took 7 bases from V and 0 from J, leaving 5 bases between them. CDR3 DNA sequence: TGCAGTGACGGGAGCACAGATACGCAGTATTTT. Translated, it gives CSDGSTDTQYF.

This chain uses TRBV18 with TRBJ2-5, with 9 positions matching TRBD1. The CDR3 spans 15 residues. Per the germline V gene, CDR1 is KGHSH and CDR2 is LQKENI. Unmatched junction bases numbered 9, after V lost 6 bases and J lost 4 bases. The CDR3 loop reads CASSQTGGLRETQYF. CDR3 nucleotide sequence: TGTGCCAGCTCGCAAACAGGGGGCTTAAGAGAGACCCAGTACTTC.

The chain carries TRBV6-5 and TRBJ2-5; 9 bases match TRBD2. CDR1 and CDR2 (germline): MNHEY, SVGAGI. With V trimmed by 0 bases and J by 5 bases, 7 bases remained unmatched. This CDR3 spans 16 amino acids. CDR3 bases: TGTGCCAGCAGTTACTCTTCTGCGGGGGGGCTGGAGACCCAGTACTTC. Residues: CASSYSSAGGLETQYF.

The chain carries TRBV19 and TRBJ1-2; D not resolved. Trimming took 3 bases from V and 5 from J, leaving 16 bases between them. This CDR3 contains 15 residues. CDR1 LNHDA and CDR2 SQIVND come from the germline V gene (reference sequence). The CDR3 DNA is TGTGCCAGTAGTATTACCCGCCCTGGGCAGTATGGCTACACCTTC. It specifies CASSITRPGQYGYTF.

The chain has TRBV2 and TRBJ1-4, with 7 bases identical to TRBD1. Per the germline V gene, CDR1 is SNHLY and CDR2 is FYNNEI. CDR3 length: 21 residues. Trimming at V came to 3 bases and at J to 5 bases, leaving 24 bases not matched to a gene. CDR3 amino acids: CASSEPRNRQGLFEGNEKLFF. CDR3 DNA: TGTGCCAGCAGTGAGCCGAGGAATCGACAGGGTCTTTTCGAAGGGAATGAAAAACTGTTTTTT.

The chain recombines TRBV2 with TRBJ2-3, with 9 bases aligning to TRBD2. With V trimmed by 6 bases and J by 2 bases, 6 bases remained unmatched. The germline V gene encodes CDR1 SNHLY and CDR2 FYNNEI. The CDR3 extends over 15 amino acids. CDR3 sequence (DNA): TGTGCCAGCAGCGCGGGACTAGCTTACACAGATACGCAGTATTTT. It codes for CASSAGLAYTDTQYF.

This clone was observed a single time. J is TRBJ2-5 and V is TRBV10-3; D not resolved. Trimming took off 0 bases at V and 2 bases at J, with 7 bases between the two ends. This CDR3 has 14 amino acids. Germline lookup yields CDR1 ENHRY and CDR2 SYGVKD. The CDR3 spells CAISESLVQETQYF. The CDR3 region has the DNA TGTGCCATCAGTGAGTCTTTAGTTCAAGAGACCCAGTACTTC.

This chain links TRBV4-1 with TRBJ2-3; D might be TRBD2 (5 bases). This CDR3 is 14 amino acids long. CDR1 and CDR2 (germline): MGHRA, YSYEKL. Trimming stripped 4 bases from V and 4 bases from J, with 12 bases between. The CDR3 bases are TGCGCCAGCAGCCCTGGGAGCTTTGCAGATACGCAGTATTTT. Translated, it gives CASSPGSFADTQYF.

This clone was recorded once. The chain recombines TRBV3-1 (or the pseudogene TRBV3-2) with TRBJ2-5; possible D gene TRBD1, 6 bases. The CDR3 has 13 amino acids. Between the trimmed V and J ends, which lost 2 bases and 5 bases, there was a span of 9 bases. CDR1 and CDR2 from the germline V gene are LGHDT and YNNKEL (reference sequence). This CDR3 reads CASSQTRGETQYF. The CDR3 DNA sequence: TGTGCCAGCAGCCAAACGAGGGGGGAGACCCAGTACTTC.

J is TRBJ2-1 and V is TRBV9, with D unclear. The CDR3 is 13 amino acids. The V and J ends lost 0 bases and 2 bases respectively, with 3 bases between them. Per germline, CDR1 SGDLS and CDR2 YYNGEE. CDR3 residues: CASSVDTYNEQFF. The DNA of the CDR3 is TGTGCCAGCAGCGTAGACACCTACAATGAGCAGTTCTTC.

The rearrangement joins TRBV14 to TRBJ1-2; D perhaps matches TRBD1 (5 bases). V gave up 3 bases and J gave up 6 bases, with 11 bases separating them. The germline V gene encodes CDR1 SGHDN and CDR2 FVKESK. CDR3 length: 13 amino acids. CDR3: CASSHPGINGYTF. The CDR3 nucleotides read TGTGCCAGCAGCCATCCAGGGATTAATGGCTACACCTTC.

The chain couples TRBV24-1 to TRBJ1-2, with 7 positions matching TRBD1. This CDR3 contains 15 residues. The V gene's germline CDR1 is KGHDR and CDR2 SFDVKD. Trimming took 3 bases from V and 1 from J; bases not matched to a gene: 4. The CDR3 here is CATSDVPGGNYGYTF. In nucleotides, the CDR3 is TGTGCCACCAGTGATGTCCCAGGGGGTAACTATGGCTACACCTTC.

This clone is a singleton in its sample. This chain connects TRBV15 to TRBJ1-2, with 9 bases matching TRBD1. V gave up 0 bases and J gave up 7 bases; unmatched junction bases: 15. The V gene's germline CDR1 is LNHNV and CDR2 YYDKDF (reference sequence). The CDR3 runs 18 residues. CDR3 residues: CATSRDYVRDRESSGYTF. CDR3 DNA: TGTGCCACCAGCAGAGATTACGTCCGGGACAGGGAAAGTAGTGGCTACACCTTC. The variable domain in full, with the rest retrieved from reference TRBV15 and TRBJ1-2, is DAMVIQNPRYQVTQFGKPVTLSCSQTLNHNVMYWYQQKSSQAPKLLFHYYDKDFNNEADTPDNFQSRRPNTSFCFLDIRSPGLGDTAMYLCATSRDYVRDRESSGYTFGSGTRLTVV.

J is TRBJ1-5 and V is TRBV9; TRBD1 matches at 8 bases. Germline CDR1 is SGDLS and CDR2 is YYNGEE. Unmatched junction bases numbered 6, after V lost 5 bases and J lost 2 bases. The CDR3 runs to 15 residues. The CDR3 sequence is CASSATGGGNQPQHF. The CDR3 region has the DNA TGTGCCAGCAGTGCAACAGGGGGGGGCAATCAGCCCCAGCATTTT.

The V gene is TRBV10-3, the J gene TRBJ2-2, with 7 nucleotides matching TRBD2. Germline V gene data show CDR1 as ENHRY and CDR2 as SYGVKD. Losses at the gene ends were 10 bases for V and 1 base for J; bases not matched to a gene: 3. CDR3 length: 13 amino acids. The CDR3 reads CATSGQNTGELFF. The CDR3 nucleotides are TGTGCCACTAGCGGACAGAACACCGGGGAGCTGTTTTTT.

The chain uses TRBV2 and TRBJ2-1; D unclear. Trimming left V 3 bases short and J 5 bases short, with 8 bases between. Germline loops: CDR1 SNHLY, CDR2 FYNNEI. The CDR3 runs to 13 residues. The CDR3 is CASSDVEDNEQFF. In nucleotides, the CDR3 is TGTGCCAGCAGTGACGTCGAGGACAATGAGCAGTTCTTC.

This clone was recorded only once. The genes are TRBV19 and TRBJ1-3, with TRBD1 as a possible D gene (5 bases). Germline CDR1 and CDR2: LNHDA and SQIVND (reference sequence). With 4 bases removed from V and 0 bases from J, the gap between germline ends came to 7 bases. This CDR3 has 14 residues. The CDR3 loop reads CASSTGVSGNTIYF. For the CDR3, the DNA is TGTGCCAGTAGTACGGGGGTCTCTGGAAACACCATATATTTT.

The rearrangement links TRBV3-1 (or the pseudogene TRBV3-2) to TRBJ1-1; D call uncertain. This CDR3 region has 16 residues. The V and J ends lost 2 bases and 0 bases respectively, with 13 bases between them. In germline, CDR1 is LGHDT, CDR2 YNNKEL (reference sequence). In DNA, the CDR3 is TGTGCCAGCAGCCAAAGAGGCTATACACTGAACACTGAAGCTTTCTTT. It yields the protein CASSQRGYTLNTEAFF.

This chain uses TRBV15 with TRBJ2-1; 15 nucleotides match TRBD2. This CDR3 comprises 16 residues. J gave up 7 bases and V 5 bases, and 6 bases lay outside the gene matches. CDR1 and CDR2 from the germline V gene are LNHNV and YYDKDF (reference sequence). This chain's CDR3 is CATSRPGLAGGNEQFF. CDR3 coding DNA: TGTGCCACCAGCCGACCGGGACTAGCGGGGGGAAATGAGCAGTTCTTC.

V gene TRBV11-2 combines with J gene TRBJ1-5; tentative D call: TRBD1 (5 bases). The CDR3 contains 15 residues. Germline CDR1 SGHAT, CDR2 FQNNGV. V dropped 0 bases and J dropped 5 bases, with 11 bases sitting between them. The CDR3 spells CASSLEGGGDQPQHF. CDR3 nucleotides: TGTGCCAGCAGCTTAGAGGGCGGGGGGGATCAGCCCCAGCATTTT.

This rearrangement joins TRBV5-1 to TRBJ1-1, with unresolved D. The CDR3 is 15 amino acids. V was cut by 0 bases and J by 1 base, with 10 bases left in between. Per germline, CDR1 SGHRS and CDR2 YFSETQ. The CDR3 DNA is TGCGCCAGCAGCTTGGTCGAGGGTGGGAACACTGAAGCTTTCTTT. Protein: CASSLVEGGNTEAFF.

The chain links TRBV9 to TRBJ2-2; no clear D. V was clipped by 0 bases and J by 4 bases, with 13 bases between them. From germline, CDR1 is SGDLS and CDR2 YYNGEE. The CDR3 extends over 16 amino acids. CDR3 region: CASSVAPELGTGELFF. In DNA form, the CDR3 reads TGTGCCAGCAGCGTAGCTCCGGAGTTGGGCACCGGGGAGCTGTTTTTT.

The chain couples TRBV28 to TRBJ1-2, with D possibly TRBD1 on 6 matching bases. Germline CDR1 and CDR2: MDHEN and SYDVKM. The ends were cut back, 8 bases at V and 4 bases at J, with 20 bases in the middle. The CDR3 sequence is 15 residues long. The CDR3 DNA is TGTGCCAGCGTACAGGGTTTCCGGAGTGTCTATGGCTACACCTTC. Translating it yields CASVQGFRSVYGYTF.